The clone carrying this T cell receptor (delta chain) counts as medium-sized (0.01 to 0.1%). This specimen comes from a study of gamma-delta T cells after stem cell transplantation. Trimming cost V 0 bases and J 0 bases; bases outside gene matches: 17. CDR3 length: 23 amino acids. Germline V gene data show CDR1 as GEAIGNYY and CDR2 as EKD. TCRdb re-called clones from the RT-PCR reads using CATT. Of about 2,000 delta-chain clones listed, roughly 24% are singletons. V and J are TRDV2 and TRDJ3; 9 nucleotides line up with TRDD3. Specimen: gamma-delta T cells. The clonotype originates from a human donor. It is not recorded whose cells these are; they may come from a transplant donor. The CDR3 nucleotides are TGTGCCTGTGACACCCCAGGGCATACTGGGGGACCCCACAGCTCCTGGGACACCCGACAGATGTTTTTC. Translation: CACDTPGHTGGPHSSWDTRQMFF.